The 28 T cell receptor beta chains listed next were all sequenced from one sample in a study of immune heterogeneity within non-small cell lung tumors. The authors amplified TCR beta CDR3 by multiplex PCR with 32 V and 13 J primers. Using its own MiXCR run on the multiplex PCR reads, TCRdb lists one record per CDR3 protein. The table includes 21,000 or so distinct CDR3 sequences, over 25% detected once. Bulk tumor genomic DNA, around 600 ng per sample, was the template. During surgery, several far-apart biopsies were obtained from every primary tumor. Enrolled patients presented with newly diagnosed, previously untreated non-small cell lung cancer and underwent curative surgery. The material sequenced was lung tumor tissue. These receptors were taken from a man aged 35-49 years with non-small cell lung cancer.

Concerning this clonotype itself: This may stem from a read error, because a much larger clone lies one nucleotide away. In this CDR3 the conserved last residue, phenylalanine or tryptophan, is missing, so a read error is likely. This chain connects TRBV19 to TRBJ2-7, with a weak D call TRBD2 (6 bases). Trimming took off 2 bases at V and 3 bases at J, with 17 bases between the two ends. CDR3 size: 16 residues. From germline, CDR1 is LNHDA and CDR2 SQIVND (reference sequence). CDR3 sequence: CASSITGGGQIYEQYL. For the CDR3, the DNA is TGTGCCAGTAGTATAACCGGCGGAGGGCAAATCTACGAGCAGTACCTC.

This clonotype was counted a few times. CDR3 region: CASSIRLGPYEQYF. The DNA of the CDR3 is TGTGCCAGTAGTATAAGGTTGGGGCCTTACGAGCAGTACTTC. The chain employs TRBV19 and TRBJ2-7; possible D gene TRBD1, 5 bases. The germline gives CDR1 LNHDA, CDR2 SQIVND (reference sequence). V lost 2 bases and J lost 4, with 12 bases in between. This CDR3 spans 14 amino acids.

The gene calls are TRBV20-1 and TRBJ2-7; 10 bases line up with TRBD2. Germline CDR1 is DFQATT and CDR2 is SNEGSKA (reference sequence). CDR3 length: 15 amino acids. Germline trimming cut 1 base from V and 3 bases from J; bases unmatched to any gene: 6. The CDR3 nucleotides are TGCAGTGCTAGAGCCCGGGGACTAGCGCGCTACGAGCAGTACTTC. Encoded protein: CSARARGLARYEQYF.

This clonotype was seen more than once but under ten times. The rearrangement joins TRBV9 to TRBJ2-5, with 10 bases fitting TRBD2. Germline-derived CDR1 and CDR2 are SGDLS and YYNGEE. This CDR3 comprises 20 residues. J lost 0 bases, V lost 4 bases, and 18 bases had no gene match. The DNA for the CDR3 is TGTGCCAGCAGCCGGGACAGACGGCTAGCGGGAGCCGGGGACCAAGAGACCCAGTACTTC. Amino acids: CASSRDRRLAGAGDQETQYF.

This chain joins TRBV5-8 and TRBJ2-1, with 8 bases lining up with TRBD2. Germline V gene data show CDR1 as SGHTS and CDR2 as YDEGEE. CDR3 length: 13 amino acids. The V segment lost 3 bases and the J segment 8 bases; nucleotides outside the gene matches: 4. In DNA form, the CDR3 reads TGTGCCAGCAGCTGGCGGGGGGCAGATGAGCAGTTCTTC. This encodes CASSWRGADEQFF.

The chain joins TRBV19 to TRBJ1-5; 7 bases line up with TRBD1. The CDR3 consists of 16 residues. Germline V gene data show CDR1 as LNHDA and CDR2 as SQIVND (reference sequence). Trimming took 5 bases from V and 7 from J; bases not matched to a gene: 14. CDR3 region: CASSALYRGRLQPQHF. The CDR3 nucleotides read TGTGCCAGTAGTGCTTTATACAGGGGCCGCCTCCAGCCCCAGCATTTT.

The chain recombines TRBV6-1 with TRBJ1-4; 8 bases map to TRBD1. The CDR3 loop spans 15 amino acids. Trimming at V came to 9 bases and at J to 3 bases, leaving 9 bases not matched to a gene. Germline-derived CDR1 and CDR2 are MNHNS and SASEGT. The CDR3 loop is CASRGQGWSNEKLFF. DNA for the CDR3: TGTGCCAGTCGAGGACAGGGTTGGTCTAATGAAAAACTGTTTTTT.

This clonotype was recorded once. Its ends do not fully match the called genes, so a read error is possible. The chain is built from TRBV6-2 or TRBV6-3 and TRBJ2-7; tentatively, D is TRBD1 (7 bases). Germline V CDR1 and CDR2: MNHEY, SVGEGT. The CDR3 totals 13 residues. The CDR3 coding sequence is TGTGCCAGCAGCTTTGACCCCAGGGGGGAGCATTACTTC. Translation: CASSFDPRGEHYF.

This clonotype was seen a few times. The V call is TRBV18, the J call TRBJ2-1, with D possibly being TRBD1 (6 bases). Germline V CDR1 and CDR2: KGHSH, LQKENI. The V gene lost 3 bases and the J gene lost 4 bases, with 7 bases spanning the gap. CDR3 length: 13 amino acids. The CDR3 protein is CASSPRGYNEQFF. CDR3 nucleotides: TGTGCCAGCTCACCCAGGGGATACAATGAGCAGTTCTTC.

With respect to this clonotype: The junction does not match germline at one end; this may be a read error. In DNA form, the CDR3 reads TGTGCCAGCAGTTACTCGGCTAGAGGTAGCTTTAACACCGAGGAGCTGTTTTTT. Protein product: CASSYSARGSFNTEELFF. The chain uses TRBV6-2 or TRBV6-3 and TRBJ2-2; D is undetermined. The CDR3 runs to 18 residues. Germline V lookup: CDR1 MNHEY, CDR2 SVGEGT.

In this sample, this clonotype is medium-sized (0.01 to 0.1%). The chain uses TRBV2 and TRBJ1-1; 10 bases fit TRBD1. The V segment lost 6 bases and the J segment 4 bases; nucleotides outside the gene matches: 8. CDR1 SNHLY and CDR2 FYNNEI come from the germline V gene. This CDR3 is built from 15 residues. DNA of the CDR3: TGTGCCAGCAGCAGGGACAGGGGTGGGGGCACTGAAGCTTTCTTT. This encodes CASSRDRGGGTEAFF.

This clonotype was seen ten or more times. V and J are TRBV12-3 or TRBV12-4 and TRBJ2-2; a weak D match, TRBD2 (5 bases). The CDR3 length is 14 residues. The V end lost 3 bases, the J end lost 5 bases, and 10 bases lay between the germline ends. The CDR3 DNA sequence: TGTGCCAGCAGTTTCCCGCTAGCAACCGGGGAGCTGTTTTTT. Translating gives CASSFPLATGELFF.

The chain recombines TRBV5-1 with TRBJ2-1; 10 nucleotides match TRBD1. In germline, CDR1 is SGHRS, CDR2 YFSETQ. The CDR3 extends over 13 amino acids. Trimming removed 5 bases from V and 10 bases from J; junction bases left unmatched: 6. CDR3 bases: TGCGCCAGCAGTCCGGACAGGGGGGGCGAGCAGTTCTTC. Protein product: CASSPDRGGEQFF.

This clonotype is medium-sized by share. The rearrangement links TRBV5-1 to TRBJ2-3, with 8 bases matching TRBD2. Germline assignment: CDR1 SGHRS and CDR2 YFSETQ. The CDR3 length is 16 residues. Losses at the gene ends were 6 bases for V and 5 bases for J; bases not matched to a gene: 14. The CDR3 sequence: CASKRLASKTRDTQYF. CDR3 nucleotides: TGCGCCAGCAAGAGACTAGCGTCAAAGACTAGAGATACGCAGTATTTT.

Concerning this clonotype itself: A much larger clone differs by one base, so this may be a read error. The chain is built from TRBV11-3 and TRBJ2-7, with D perhaps matching TRBD1 (5 bases). This CDR3 has 15 amino acids. CDR1 is SGHNT, CDR2 YENEEA, per germline. In DNA, the CDR3 is TGTGCCAGCAGCTTTCGGACAATTGGAACCTACGAGCATTACTTC. This translates into CASSFRTIGTYEHYF. Using reference TRBV11-3 and TRBJ2-7 for the parts outside the CDR3, the full variable domain is EAGVVQSPRYKIIEKKQPVAFWCNPISGHNTLYWYLQNLGQGPELLIRYENEEAVDDSQLPKDRFSAERLKGVDSTLKIQPAELGDSAVYLCASSFRTIGTYEHYFGPGTRLTVT.

As for this clonotype: This clone may be a read error of a much larger clone one base away. This sequence joins TRBV11-2 and TRBJ1-2, with a weak D call TRBD1 (5 bases). There are 13 residues in the CDR3. CDR1 is SGHAT and CDR2 is FQNNGV in the germline V gene. The CDR3 DNA follows: TGTGCCAACAGCCCAGGCAGGGCCTATGGCTACACCTTC. Translating it yields CANSPGRAYGYTF.

Comments on this clonotype: A much larger clone sits a single nucleotide away, making a read error possible. V and J are TRBV9 and TRBJ1-5; D gene uncertain. The CDR3 has 13 amino acids. The germline V gene encodes CDR1 SGDLS and CDR2 YYNGEE. The CDR3 loop is CASGVGELGPQHF. The CDR3, as DNA: TGTGCCAGCGGCGTAGGTGAGTTGGGGCCCCAGCATTTT.

V and J are TRBV20-1 and TRBJ2-7; D gene unclear. V was clipped by 6 bases and J by 4 bases, with 22 bases between them. This CDR3 spans 15 amino acids. Germline V gene lookup returns CDR1 DFQATT and CDR2 SNEGSKA (reference sequence). In nucleotides, the CDR3 is TGCAGTGCCCCTAAAAGCCAGGCGGCGCCTTACGAGCAGTACTTC. As protein: CSAPKSQAAPYEQYF.

In this sample, this clonotype is medium-sized. The CDR3 nucleotides read TGTGCCAGCAGTTACTCCCCCCCCACAGGCGAGCAGTACTTC. It yields the protein CASSYSPPTGEQYF. The gene calls are TRBV6-5 and TRBJ2-7; weak D call: TRBD1 (5 bases). Germline assignment: CDR1 MNHEY and CDR2 SVGAGI. This CDR3 has 14 residues. V was shortened by 0 bases and J by 6 bases, with 12 bases between the two germline ends.

This sequence joins TRBV7-3 and TRBJ1-1; a possible D gene is TRBD1 (6 bases). This CDR3 has 14 amino acids. Germline assignment: CDR1 SGHTA and CDR2 FQGTGA. Trimming took 5 bases from V and 5 from J, leaving 15 bases between them. The CDR3 reads CASSQGQRSTEAFF. The CDR3 region has the DNA TGTGCCAGCAGCCAAGGACAGCGTAGTACTGAAGCTTTCTTT.

The chain employs TRBV20-1 and TRBJ1-1; D unresolved. This CDR3 region has 12 residues. V was shortened by 1 base and J by 0 bases, with 3 bases between the two germline ends. Germline lookup yields CDR1 DFQATT and CDR2 SNEGSKA (reference sequence). CDR3 DNA sequence: TGCAGTGCTAGAGTCATGAACACTGAAGCTTTCTTT. Its protein product is CSARVMNTEAFF.

Relative to its sample, this clonotype is medium-sized (0.01 to 0.1%). This chain joins TRBV6-5 and TRBJ2-7; the match to TRBD1 covers 11 bases. CDR1 is MNHEY, CDR2 SVGAGI, per germline. The CDR3 extends over 16 amino acids. The J segment lost 0 bases and the V segment lost 0 bases, leaving 1 base of the junction unmatched. Here the CDR3 DNA reads TGTGCCAGCAGTTACTCAGGGACAGGGGGCTCCTACGAGCAGTACTTC. This gives the protein CASSYSGTGGSYEQYF.

On this clonotype itself: A single base separates this from a much larger clone, so it may be a read error. The chain combines TRBV6-2 or TRBV6-3 with TRBJ1-5; D is ambiguous. Germline values: CDR1 MNHEY, CDR2 SVGEGT. This CDR3 is built from 13 residues. The CDR3 DNA follows: TGTACCAGCAGTTACTCGAACAATCAGCCCCAGCATTTT. Encoded protein: CTSSYSNNQPQHF.

This clonotype came up once. Being one base from a much bigger clone, this may be a read error. This sequence joins TRBV4-2 and TRBJ2-7; D ambiguous. Germline-derived CDR1 and CDR2 are LGHNA and YNFKEQ. CDR3 length: 15 amino acids. CDR3: CASIQVILPPYEQYF. CDR3 coding DNA: TGTGCCAGCATCCAAGTCATACTTCCTCCCTACGAGCAGTACTTC.

With respect to this clonotype: Sequence at one end of the junction differs from germline and may be a read error. The J gene is TRBJ2-6, the V gene TRBV4-1, with D unclear. CDR1 is MGHRA, CDR2 YSYEKL, per germline. The CDR3 is 15 residues long. The CDR3, as DNA: TGCGCCAGCAACCAACAGTTCTCTGGGGCCAACGTCCTGACTTTC. Translated, it gives CASNQQFSGANVLTF.

V is TRBV11-3 and J is TRBJ1-1; D uncertain. Trimming cost V 1 base and J 1 base, with 16 bases left between them. Per germline, CDR1 SGHNT and CDR2 YENEEA. The CDR3 is made up of 17 amino acids. CDR3 residues: CASSLASFTLKNTEAFF. As DNA, the CDR3 is TGTGCCAGCAGCTTAGCGTCTTTCACCTTAAAGAACACTGAAGCTTTCTTT.

In its sample, this clonotype was seen a few times. The chain has TRBV27 and TRBJ2-3; 10 nucleotides line up with TRBD2. After removal of 6 bases from V and 1 base from J, the junction contained 4 bases not matched to a gene. Germline lookup yields CDR1 MNHEY and CDR2 SMNVEV (reference sequence). The CDR3 length is 15 residues. Here the CDR3 DNA reads TGTGCCAGCAGCATTGGGACTAGCGGCACAGATACGCAGTATTTT. As protein: CASSIGTSGTDTQYF.

This clonotype is classed as medium-sized. The chain links TRBV27 to TRBJ2-7, with unresolved D. Germline V gene lookup returns CDR1 MNHEY and CDR2 SMNVEV (reference sequence). Trimming removed 2 bases at V and 0 bases at J, with 5 bases between. The CDR3 is made up of 13 amino acids. This chain's CDR3 is CASSLTVSYEQYF. DNA of the CDR3: TGTGCCAGCAGTTTAACAGTCTCCTACGAGCAGTACTTC.